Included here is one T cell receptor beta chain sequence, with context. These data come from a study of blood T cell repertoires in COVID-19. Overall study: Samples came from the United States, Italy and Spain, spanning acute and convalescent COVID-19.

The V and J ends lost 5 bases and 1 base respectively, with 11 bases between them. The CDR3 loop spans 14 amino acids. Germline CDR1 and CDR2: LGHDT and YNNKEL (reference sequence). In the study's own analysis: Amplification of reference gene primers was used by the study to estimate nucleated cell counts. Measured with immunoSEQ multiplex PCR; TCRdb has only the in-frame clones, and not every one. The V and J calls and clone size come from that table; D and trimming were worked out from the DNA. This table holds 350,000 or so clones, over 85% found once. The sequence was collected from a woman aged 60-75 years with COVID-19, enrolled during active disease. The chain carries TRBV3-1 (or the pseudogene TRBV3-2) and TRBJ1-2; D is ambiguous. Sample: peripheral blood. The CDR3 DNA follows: TGTGCCAGCAGCTCTTTCGGGATTAACTATGGCTACACCTTC. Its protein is CASSSFGINYGYTF.